This TCR beta chain was captured in a study of blood T cell repertoires in COVID-19. Germline V gene sequence: CDR1 LGHNA, CDR2 YNFKEQ. Deletions cut 4 bases from V and 0 bases from J, with 16 bases between. The CDR3 spans 16 residues. This clone has a single count. This table comes from immunoSEQ multiplex PCR, and its TCRdb copy is limited to in-frame clones, with some not included. The repertoire holds 20,000 to 30,000 clones, 75% to 85% seen once, with about 25% in the top ten. The sequence came from a human donor in a cohort sampled during active COVID-19. The chain carries TRBV4-2 and TRBJ2-7, with a tentative D call TRBD2 (6 bases). Sequencing used peripheral blood. The CDR3 nucleotides read TGTGCCAGCAGCCCCGGCTCCGGGGGAAACTCCTACGAGCAGTACTTC. It yields the protein CASSPGSGGNSYEQYF.